This record covers a single TCR beta chain. Its antigen has not been determined. It has no much larger one-base neighbor in the sample; base qualities were not kept. The CDR3, cysteine through phenylalanine, is 16 amino acids long. CDR3 DNA only is kept here, 48 bases in frame from base 1. The germline V gene provides CDR1 MNHNS and CDR2 SASEGT. The V and J ends are trimmed by 4 bases and 5 bases, leaving 20 bases between them. Genomic DNA was extracted from sorted cells for sequencing of the TCRbeta CDR3 region. The immunoSEQ Assay was used for sequencing of TCRbeta CDR3 regions. The source is immuneACCESS, and TCRdb retained only in-frame sequences with V and J called. Part of the clones is not carried over; for the studies checked, unresolved V genes explain less than half of this, and the remainder is unexplained. This sample has about 120,000 clones in its table, and 80% to 90% of those were observed once. The ten top clones hold roughly 0.59% of the sample.

The data derive from a study of OX40 agonist ivuxolimab in advanced cancers. Background on the whole study: Ivuxolimab was a fully human IgG2 agonistic monoclonal antibody targeting the costimulatory receptor OX40 (CD134). Three dose-escalation patients achieved partial responses, one with hepatocellular carcinoma and two with cutaneous melanoma. Among the roughly 54 dose-escalation patients, around 19 had hepatocellular carcinoma, approximately 15 melanoma, 9 renal cell carcinoma and 9 head and neck cancer. In the dose-escalation cohort, roughly 80% of patients were male, and the mean age was about 55 years, with a range of roughly 23 to 85. Intravenous ivuxolimab was administered to patients every 2 weeks at six dose levels: 0.01, 0.1, 0.3, 1.5, 3 and 10 mg/kg. Patients were allowed to have had prior anti-PD-1, anti-PD-L1 or anti-CTLA-4 therapy, and about 40% of the dose-escalation patients had been treated with checkpoint inhibitors. Peripheral TCRbeta sequencing aimed to test whether ivuxolimab altered TCR sequence diversity and caused clonal T-cell expansion. The paper describes the monotherapy dose-escalation part (N of about 47 patients) of the phase I trial of ivuxolimab.

The trial excluded patients who had a history of autoimmune disease or were on systemic immunosuppression. Peripheral blood for TCR sequencing was collected from all dose cohorts at baseline, on cycle 4 day 1, and on cycle 7 day 1. The samples were taken from a phase I, first-in-human, multicenter, open-label dose-escalation trial of ivuxolimab. Adults with locally advanced or metastatic head and neck squamous cell, hepatocellular, melanoma or renal cell carcinoma were enrolled in the trial. Before TCR sequencing, CD4+ T cells and CD8+ T cells were sorted from peripheral blood as separate populations. The investigation overall reported the following: In the 0.1-3.0 mg/kg groups, partial responders were among the patients with the lowest normalized peripheral clonal expansion, particularly in CD8+ T cells. At doses of 0.1 to 3.0 mg/kg, clonal expansion of both CD4+ and CD8+ T cells in blood was seen between baseline and week 6. Which antigens the clonally expanded peripheral T cells were specific for was not determined. Low levels of normalized T-cell clonal expansion were also seen in some patients who did not respond. After ivuxolimab, expanded clones were on average more numerous among CD8+ T cells than among CD4+ T cells.

This receptor was identified in an adult with an advanced solid tumor such as melanoma, head and neck, liver or kidney cancer. The sequencing used CD4+ or CD8+ T cells sorted from blood, collected in a trial of the OX40 agonist ivuxolimab. The rearranged segments are TRBV6-1 and TRBJ1-1, with the D gene not confidently named. The DNA sequence reads TGTGCCAGCAGTGCCGAAGGTGCGGTGGGGATAACTGAAGCTTTCTTT. Its amino acids are CASSAEGAVGITEAFF.